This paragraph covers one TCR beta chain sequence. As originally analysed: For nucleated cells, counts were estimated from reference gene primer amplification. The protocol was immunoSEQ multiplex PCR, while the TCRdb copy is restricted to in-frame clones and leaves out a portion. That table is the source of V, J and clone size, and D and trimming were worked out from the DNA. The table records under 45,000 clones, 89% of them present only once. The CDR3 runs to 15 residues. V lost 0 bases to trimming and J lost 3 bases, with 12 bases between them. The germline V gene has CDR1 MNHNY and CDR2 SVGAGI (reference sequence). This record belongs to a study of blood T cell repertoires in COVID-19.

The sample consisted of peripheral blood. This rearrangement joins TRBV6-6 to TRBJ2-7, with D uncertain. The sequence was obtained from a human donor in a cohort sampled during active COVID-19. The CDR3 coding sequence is TGTGCCAGCAGTTACTCGATTCCACGACTCTACGAGCAGTACTTC. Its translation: CASSYSIPRLYEQYF.